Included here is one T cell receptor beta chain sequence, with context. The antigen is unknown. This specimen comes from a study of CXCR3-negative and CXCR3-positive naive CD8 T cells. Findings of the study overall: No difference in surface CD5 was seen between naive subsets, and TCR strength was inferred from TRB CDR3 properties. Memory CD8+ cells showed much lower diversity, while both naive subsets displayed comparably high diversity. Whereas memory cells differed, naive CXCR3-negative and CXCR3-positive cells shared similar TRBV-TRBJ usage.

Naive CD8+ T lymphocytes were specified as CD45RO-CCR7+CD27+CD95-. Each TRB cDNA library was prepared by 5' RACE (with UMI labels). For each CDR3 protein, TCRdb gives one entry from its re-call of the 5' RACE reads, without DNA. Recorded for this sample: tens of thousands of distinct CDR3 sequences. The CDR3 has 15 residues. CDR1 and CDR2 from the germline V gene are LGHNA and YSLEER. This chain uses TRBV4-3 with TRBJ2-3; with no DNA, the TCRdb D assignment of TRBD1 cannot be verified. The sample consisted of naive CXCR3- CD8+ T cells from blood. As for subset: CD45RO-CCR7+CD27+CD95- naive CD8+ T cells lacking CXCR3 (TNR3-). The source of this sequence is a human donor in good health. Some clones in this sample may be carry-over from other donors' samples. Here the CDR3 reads CASSQEVRAQAKQYF.